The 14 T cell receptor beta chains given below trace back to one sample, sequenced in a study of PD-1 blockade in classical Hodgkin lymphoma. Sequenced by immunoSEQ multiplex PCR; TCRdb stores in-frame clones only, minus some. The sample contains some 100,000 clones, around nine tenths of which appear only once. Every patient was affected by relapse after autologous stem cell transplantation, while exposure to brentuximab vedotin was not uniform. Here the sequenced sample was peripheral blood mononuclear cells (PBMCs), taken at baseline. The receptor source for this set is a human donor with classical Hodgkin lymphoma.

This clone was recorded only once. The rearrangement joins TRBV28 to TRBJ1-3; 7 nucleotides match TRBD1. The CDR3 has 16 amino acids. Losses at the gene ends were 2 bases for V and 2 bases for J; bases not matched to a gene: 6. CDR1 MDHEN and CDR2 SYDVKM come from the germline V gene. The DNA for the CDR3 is TGTGCCAGCAGTTTAGGAACAGGGGAGGCTGGAAACACCATATATTTT. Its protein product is CASSLGTGEAGNTIYF.

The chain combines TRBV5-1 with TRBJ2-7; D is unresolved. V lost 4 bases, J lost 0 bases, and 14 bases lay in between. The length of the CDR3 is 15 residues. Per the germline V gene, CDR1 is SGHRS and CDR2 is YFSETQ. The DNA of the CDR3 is TGCGCCAGCAGCCCTCTTCCCTCTCCCTCCTACGAGCAGTACTTC. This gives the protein CASSPLPSPSYEQYF.

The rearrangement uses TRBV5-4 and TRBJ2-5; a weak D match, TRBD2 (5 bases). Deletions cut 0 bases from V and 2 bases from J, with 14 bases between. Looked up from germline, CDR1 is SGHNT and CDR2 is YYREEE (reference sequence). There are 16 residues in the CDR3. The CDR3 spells CASSLVLSRGQETQYF. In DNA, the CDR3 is TGTGCCAGCAGCTTGGTCTTGTCTCGGGGACAAGAGACCCAGTACTTC.

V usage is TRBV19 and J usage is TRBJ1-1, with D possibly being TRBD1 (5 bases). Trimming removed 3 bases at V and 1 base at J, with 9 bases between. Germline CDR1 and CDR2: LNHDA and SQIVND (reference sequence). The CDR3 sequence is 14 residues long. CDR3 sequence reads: CASSIGGTNTEAFF. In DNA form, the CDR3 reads TGTGCCAGTAGTATTGGGGGGACGAACACTGAAGCTTTCTTT.

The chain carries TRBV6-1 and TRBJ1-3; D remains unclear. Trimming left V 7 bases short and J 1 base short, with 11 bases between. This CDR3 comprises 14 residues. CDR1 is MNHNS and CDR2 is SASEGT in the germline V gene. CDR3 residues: CASTREGSGNTIYF. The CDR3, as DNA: TGTGCCAGCACCCGAGAGGGATCTGGAAACACCATATATTTT.

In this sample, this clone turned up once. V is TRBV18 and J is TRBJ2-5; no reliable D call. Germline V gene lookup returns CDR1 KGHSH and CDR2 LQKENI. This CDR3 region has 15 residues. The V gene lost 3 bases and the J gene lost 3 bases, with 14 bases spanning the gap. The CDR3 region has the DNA TGTGCCAGCTCACCGGAAATCTATCGCGAAGAGACCCAGTACTTC. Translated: CASSPEIYREETQYF.

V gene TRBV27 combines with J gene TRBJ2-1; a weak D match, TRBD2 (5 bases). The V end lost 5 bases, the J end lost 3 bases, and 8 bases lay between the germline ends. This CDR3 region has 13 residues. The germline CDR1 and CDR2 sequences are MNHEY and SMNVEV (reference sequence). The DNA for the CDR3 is TGTGCCAGCAGTACCCGGGACTACAATGAGCAGTTCTTC. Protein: CASSTRDYNEQFF.

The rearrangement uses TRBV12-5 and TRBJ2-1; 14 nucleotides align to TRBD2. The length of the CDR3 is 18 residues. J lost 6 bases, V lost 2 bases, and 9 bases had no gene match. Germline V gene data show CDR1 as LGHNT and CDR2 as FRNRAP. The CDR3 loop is CASGLQTLGLAGVNEQFF. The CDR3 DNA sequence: TGTGCTAGTGGTTTGCAAACTCTGGGACTAGCGGGAGTCAATGAGCAGTTCTTC.

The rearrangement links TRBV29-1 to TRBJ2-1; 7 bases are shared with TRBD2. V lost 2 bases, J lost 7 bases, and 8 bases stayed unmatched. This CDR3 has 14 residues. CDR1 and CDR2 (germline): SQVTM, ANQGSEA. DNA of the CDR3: TGCAGCGTTGAACCCCGCGGGAGTGGGAATGAGCAGTTCTTC. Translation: CSVEPRGSGNEQFF.

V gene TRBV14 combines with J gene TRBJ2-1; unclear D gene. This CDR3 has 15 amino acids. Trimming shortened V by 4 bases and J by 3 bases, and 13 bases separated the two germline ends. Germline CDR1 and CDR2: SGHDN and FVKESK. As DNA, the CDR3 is TGTGCCAGCAGCCGCCCCGAGTGGAGCTACAATGAGCAGTTCTTC. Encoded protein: CASSRPEWSYNEQFF.

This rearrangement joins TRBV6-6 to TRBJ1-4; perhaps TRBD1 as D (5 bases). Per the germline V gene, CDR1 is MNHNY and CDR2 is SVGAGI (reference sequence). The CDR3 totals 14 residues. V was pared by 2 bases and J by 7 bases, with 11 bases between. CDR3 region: CASSYVWGTEKLFF. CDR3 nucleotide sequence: TGTGCCAGCAGTTACGTGTGGGGGACTGAAAAACTGTTTTTT.

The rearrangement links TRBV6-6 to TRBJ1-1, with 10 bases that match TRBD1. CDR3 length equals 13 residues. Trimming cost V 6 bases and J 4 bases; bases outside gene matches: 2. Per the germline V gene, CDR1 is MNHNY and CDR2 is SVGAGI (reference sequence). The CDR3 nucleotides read TGTGCCAGCAGCAGGACAGGGGGCACTGAAGCTTTCTTT. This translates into CASSRTGGTEAFF.

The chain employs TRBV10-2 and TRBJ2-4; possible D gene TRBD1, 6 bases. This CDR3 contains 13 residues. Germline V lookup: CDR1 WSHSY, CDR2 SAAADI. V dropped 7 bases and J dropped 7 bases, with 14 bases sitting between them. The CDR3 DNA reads TGCGCCAGCATTGGAGCAGGGGCGAACATTCAGTACTTC. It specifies CASIGAGANIQYF.

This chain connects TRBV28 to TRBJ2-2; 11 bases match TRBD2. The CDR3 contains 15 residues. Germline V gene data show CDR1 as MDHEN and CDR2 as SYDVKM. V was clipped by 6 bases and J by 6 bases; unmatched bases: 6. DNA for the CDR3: TGTGCCAGCAGGAATAGCGGGAGGGCCTCCGGGGAGCTGTTTTTT. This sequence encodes CASRNSGRASGELFF. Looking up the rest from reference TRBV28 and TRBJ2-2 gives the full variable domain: DVKVTQSSRYLVKRTGEKVFLECVQDMDHENMFWYRQDPGLGLRLIYFSYDVKMKEKGDIPEGYSVSREKKERFSLILESASTNQTSMYLCASRNSGRASGELFFGEGSRLTVL.